The 26 T cell receptor beta chains listed next were all sequenced from one sample in a study of blood T cell repertoires in COVID-19. Generated by immunoSEQ multiplex PCR, the TCRdb table keeps only in-frame clones and is missing some. The sample lists a few hundred thousand clones, 88% occurring once. The sequenced sample consisted of peripheral blood. The receptors were gathered from a woman in her thirties or forties who had recovered from COVID-19.

CDR3 sequence: CASSRRDRYQETQYF. The CDR3, as DNA: TGTGCCAGCAGCAGACGGGACAGGTACCAAGAGACCCAGTACTTC. The chain links TRBV3-1 (or the pseudogene TRBV3-2) to TRBJ2-5; 8 bases match TRBD1. Germline values: CDR1 LGHDT, CDR2 YNNKEL (reference sequence). CDR3 length: 15 amino acids. The V gene end was trimmed by 5 bases and the J gene end by 0 bases; junction bases not matched to a gene: 5.

This clone was found once. This chain uses TRBV30 with TRBJ2-2; 8 nucleotides agree with TRBD2. V was clipped by 0 bases and J by 7 bases; unmatched bases: 7. In germline, CDR1 is GTSNPN, CDR2 SVGIG (reference sequence). The CDR3 extends over 15 amino acids. The CDR3 sequence is CAWSVGTRRDGELFF. The DNA of the CDR3 is TGTGCCTGGAGTGTAGGGACTAGGCGAGACGGGGAGCTGTTTTTT.

This chain uses TRBV28 with TRBJ1-2; a weak D match, TRBD1 (6 bases). CDR1 and CDR2 from the germline V gene are MDHEN and SYDVKM. This CDR3 is 13 amino acids long. The V end was cut by 8 bases, the J end by 5 bases, with 15 bases between. DNA for the CDR3: TGTGCCAGCGAGGGGGTCCCCTCGTATGGCTACACCTTC. It translates to CASEGVPSYGYTF.

The chain carries TRBV18 and TRBJ1-3; D not resolved. The CDR3 consists of 16 residues. V was pared by 2 bases and J by 0 bases, with 11 bases between. CDR1 and CDR2 (germline): KGHSH, LQKENI. In nucleotides, the CDR3 is TGTGCCAGCTCACCAACGAGGGCCCGCTCTGGAAACACCATATATTTT. This gives the protein CASSPTRARSGNTIYF.

The V call is TRBV5-1, the J call TRBJ2-7; the match to TRBD2 covers 12 bases. The CDR3 length is 15 residues. The V segment lost 4 bases and the J segment 7 bases; nucleotides outside the gene matches: 9. CDR1 is SGHRS and CDR2 is YFSETQ in the germline V gene. CDR3 sequence: CASSPGLAGPGEQYF. CDR3 in DNA: TGCGCCAGCAGCCCGGGACTAGCGGGTCCGGGGGAGCAGTACTTC.

V usage is TRBV5-6 and J usage is TRBJ1-3; TRBD1 is a possible D gene (5 bases). Trimming left V 4 bases short and J 8 bases short, with 19 bases between. This CDR3 is 15 amino acids long. From germline, CDR1 is SGHDT and CDR2 YYEEEE. The CDR3 here is CASSRGFGGVDTIYF. For the CDR3, the DNA is TGTGCCAGCAGCCGGGGGTTCGGCGGGGTAGACACCATATATTTT.

This rearrangement joins TRBV19 to TRBJ2-6, with D maybe TRBD1 (6 bases). This CDR3 is 17 amino acids long. Germline V gene data show CDR1 as LNHDA and CDR2 as SQIVND (reference sequence). Trimming left V 8 bases short and J 0 bases short, with 17 bases between. CDR3 nucleotides: TGTGCCAGTGATTCAGGGGCCCTCCTCTCTGGGGCCAACGTCCTGACTTTC. Encoded protein: CASDSGALLSGANVLTF.

The gene calls are TRBV3-1 (or the pseudogene TRBV3-2) and TRBJ2-1; 12 positions agree with TRBD2. The CDR3 loop spans 16 amino acids. Germline V CDR1 and CDR2: LGHDT, YNNKEL (reference sequence). Trimming at V came to 1 base and at J to 10 bases, leaving 8 bases not matched to a gene. CDR3 nucleotide sequence: TGTGCCAGCAGCCAAGGGGGGACTAGCGGGCTTGGGGAGCAGTTCTTC. This encodes CASSQGGTSGLGEQFF.

This clone appeared a single time. The chain recombines TRBV4-1 with TRBJ2-3, with TRBD2 identical over 10 bases. The ends lost 4 bases at V and 6 bases at J; junction bases unmatched: 16. The CDR3 contains 18 residues. Germline V gives CDR1 MGHRA, CDR2 YSYEKL. The CDR3 reads CASSPAGEAGGGLDTQYF. For the CDR3, the DNA is TGCGCCAGCAGCCCGGCCGGGGAAGCGGGAGGGGGTTTGGATACGCAGTATTTT.

The sample holds one count of this clone. The V gene is TRBV6-6, the J gene TRBJ1-5, with TRBD1 identical over 7 bases. Germline trimming cut 6 bases from V and 1 base from J; bases unmatched to any gene: 3. Germline V gives CDR1 MNHNY, CDR2 SVGAGI (reference sequence). CDR3 length: 14 amino acids. The CDR3: CASRRQGSNQPQHF. The DNA for the CDR3 is TGTGCCAGCAGAAGACAGGGAAGCAATCAGCCCCAGCATTTT.

The gene calls are TRBV5-4 and TRBJ2-5, with TRBD2 matching 9 bases. This CDR3 is 13 amino acids long. The V segment lost 2 bases and the J segment 5 bases; nucleotides outside the gene matches: 1. Germline V gene sequence: CDR1 SGHNT, CDR2 YYREEE (reference sequence). The chain's CDR3 is CASSFSGSETQYF. The DNA of the CDR3 is TGTGCCAGCAGCTTTAGCGGGAGTGAGACCCAGTACTTC.

V and J are TRBV9 and TRBJ2-2, with 7 bases that match TRBD1. The CDR3 has 14 amino acids. Germline trimming cut 4 bases from V and 3 bases from J; bases unmatched to any gene: 3. Germline assignment: CDR1 SGDLS and CDR2 YYNGEE. In nucleotides, the CDR3 is TGTGCCAGCAGCAGGGGACAGCACACCGGGGAGCTGTTTTTT. Encoded protein: CASSRGQHTGELFF.

This clone was counted a few times. The V and J genes are TRBV7-2 and TRBJ2-3; 8 positions agree with TRBD2. The junction had 5 bases not matched to a gene; V was cut back by 3 bases and J by 6 bases. The CDR3 has 14 amino acids. Germline CDR1 is SGHTA and CDR2 is FQGNSA. The CDR3 spells CASSFGRASDTQYF. The DNA of the CDR3 is TGTGCCAGCAGCTTCGGGAGGGCGTCGGATACGCAGTATTTT. Using reference TRBV7-2 and TRBJ2-3 for the parts outside the CDR3, the full variable domain is GAGVSQSPSNKVTEKGKDVELRCDPISGHTALYWYRQSLGQGLEFLIYFQGNSAPDKSGLPSDRFSAERTGGSVSTLTIQRTQQEDSAVYLCASSFGRASDTQYFGPGTRLTVL.

The chain recombines TRBV2 with TRBJ1-6, with no clear D. From germline, CDR1 is SNHLY and CDR2 FYNNEI. V lost 0 bases and J lost 15, with 9 bases in between. The CDR3 covers 12 residues. CDR3 amino acids: CASSEALRVLHF. The CDR3 nucleotides read TGTGCCAGCAGTGAAGCGCTAAGAGTCCTCCACTTT.

J is TRBJ1-1 and V is TRBV5-1; D perhaps matches TRBD1 (6 bases). Germline CDR1 and CDR2: SGHRS and YFSETQ. Trimming removed 1 base from V and 4 bases from J, with 11 bases in between. This CDR3 is built from 14 residues. The DNA of the CDR3 is TGCGCCAGCAGCTTGTCAGGGGCTCGCACTGAAGCTTTCTTT. It specifies CASSLSGARTEAFF.

This clone showed up just once. The chain couples TRBV2 to TRBJ2-1; 16 nucleotides align to TRBD2. This CDR3 contains 18 residues. CDR1 and CDR2 (germline): SNHLY, FYNNEI. V was clipped by 5 bases and J by 4 bases; unmatched bases: 8. CDR3 region: CASSPGTSGRGPYNEQFF. CDR3 bases: TGTGCCAGCAGTCCCGGGACTAGCGGGAGGGGCCCTTACAATGAGCAGTTCTTC. Combining the CDR3 with reference TRBV2 and TRBJ2-1 gives the whole variable domain EPEVTQTPSHQVTQMGQEVILRCVPISNHLYFYWYRQILGQKVEFLVSFYNNEISEKSEIFDDQFSVERPDGSNFTLKIRSTKLEDSAMYFCASSPGTSGRGPYNEQFFGPGTRLTVL.

This sequence joins TRBV6-5 and TRBJ2-2, with D possibly TRBD1 on 5 matching bases. Trimming shortened V by 2 bases and J by 7 bases, and 11 bases separated the two germline ends. The CDR3 covers 14 residues. The V gene's germline CDR1 is MNHEY and CDR2 SVGAGI. Here the CDR3 reads CASSYTDTRGELFF. The CDR3, as DNA: TGTGCCAGCAGTTACACGGACACCCGCGGGGAGCTGTTTTTT.

This clone was observed a handful of times. The chain has TRBV5-1 and TRBJ1-6; possibly TRBD1 for D (5 bases). CDR1 and CDR2 from the germline V gene are SGHRS and YFSETQ. This CDR3 region has 15 residues. V shed 5 bases and J shed 10 bases, with 19 bases lying between them. CDR3 DNA: TGCGCCAGCAGTACGGGAGGGGATCGACGGTCACCCCTCCACTTT. It translates to CASSTGGDRRSPLHF.

V usage is TRBV11-3 and J usage is TRBJ2-2; unclear D gene. Between the trimmed V and J ends, which lost 1 base and 6 bases, there was a span of 3 bases. The CDR3 is 12 residues long. Germline values: CDR1 SGHNT, CDR2 YENEEA. CDR3 residues: CASSLAAGELFF. In nucleotides, the CDR3 is TGTGCCAGCAGCTTAGCTGCCGGGGAGCTGTTTTTT.

The chain has TRBV7-3 and TRBJ2-7, with 13 nucleotides matching TRBD2. The trim removed 5 bases at V and 1 base at J, leaving 2 bases unmatched. Germline V gene sequence: CDR1 SGHTA, CDR2 FQGTGA. The CDR3 has 15 amino acids. CDR3 DNA sequence: TGTGCCAGCAGCCAGGGACTAGCGGGGTCCTACGAGCAGTACTTC. Protein: CASSQGLAGSYEQYF. Drawing the rest from reference TRBV7-3 and TRBJ2-7, the complete variable domain is GAGVSQTPSNKVTEKGKYVELRCDPISGHTALYWYRQSLGQGPEFLIYFQGTGAADDSGLPNDRFFAVRPEGSVSTLKIQRTERGDSAVYLCASSQGLAGSYEQYFGPGTRLTVT.

In this sample, this clone turned up once. The chain joins TRBV9 to TRBJ1-1; D remains ambiguous. Trimming shortened V by 0 bases and J by 4 bases, and 10 bases separated the two germline ends. There are 14 residues in the CDR3. CDR1 is SGDLS and CDR2 is YYNGEE in the germline V gene. The CDR3 loop is CASSVGGQSTEAFF. The CDR3 DNA reads as TGTGCCAGCAGCGTAGGAGGGCAGTCCACTGAAGCTTTCTTT. The full variable domain, rest sourced from reference TRBV9 and TRBJ1-1, is DSGVTQTPKHLITATGQRVTLRCSPRSGDLSVYWYQQSLDQGLQFLIQYYNGEERAKGNILERFSAQQFPDLHSELNLSSLELGDSALYFCASSVGGQSTEAFFGQGTRLTVV.

V and J are TRBV6-1 and TRBJ2-6; 7 bases align to TRBD1. Germline V gene sequence: CDR1 MNHNS, CDR2 SASEGT. The CDR3 covers 19 residues. The V gene end was trimmed by 3 bases and the J gene end by 0 bases; junction bases not matched to a gene: 11. Written as DNA, the CDR3 is TGTGCCAGCAGTGACCCCGGACAGGTTGGGGCCTCTGGGGCCAACGTCCTGACTTTC. This encodes CASSDPGQVGASGANVLTF.

The genes are TRBV28 and TRBJ1-2; TRBD1 agrees at 7 bases. The CDR3 spans 13 residues. Germline V gene data show CDR1 as MDHEN and CDR2 as SYDVKM. Trimming cost V 2 bases and J 8 bases; bases outside gene matches: 5. CDR3 coding DNA: TGTGCCAGCAGTTTAGGGCAGGGGGGCGGCTACACCTTC. It yields the protein CASSLGQGGGYTF.

This clone showed up just a few times. The chain employs TRBV10-1 and TRBJ1-3; D might be TRBD1 (5 bases). Per germline, CDR1 WNHNN and CDR2 SYGVQD (reference sequence). The CDR3 is 17 amino acids. The V end was cut by 7 bases, the J end by 2 bases, with 21 bases between. The CDR3 nucleotides are TGCGCCAGCATTACCACCCAGGCCTCGGGGGCTGGAAACACCATATATTTT. Encoded protein: CASITTQASGAGNTIYF.

This clone was counted once. The chain combines TRBV9 with TRBJ1-1; D remains unclear. CDR3 length: 14 residues. The V gene lost 4 bases and the J gene lost 1 base, with 11 bases spanning the gap. The germline CDR1 and CDR2 sequences are SGDLS and YYNGEE. CDR3 amino acids: CASSPAVPNTEAFF. The CDR3 nucleotides are TGTGCCAGCAGCCCCGCAGTTCCGAACACTGAAGCTTTCTTT.

V usage is TRBV6-2 or TRBV6-3 and J usage is TRBJ2-7, with 13 bases aligning to TRBD2. The J segment lost 3 bases and the V segment lost 3 bases, leaving 8 bases of the junction unmatched. CDR3 length: 17 amino acids. The V gene's germline CDR1 is MNHEY and CDR2 SVGEGT. The CDR3 sequence is CASSYSRLAGGGYEQYF. The CDR3 nucleotides read TGTGCCAGCAGTTATTCCCGACTAGCGGGAGGCGGCTACGAGCAGTACTTC.